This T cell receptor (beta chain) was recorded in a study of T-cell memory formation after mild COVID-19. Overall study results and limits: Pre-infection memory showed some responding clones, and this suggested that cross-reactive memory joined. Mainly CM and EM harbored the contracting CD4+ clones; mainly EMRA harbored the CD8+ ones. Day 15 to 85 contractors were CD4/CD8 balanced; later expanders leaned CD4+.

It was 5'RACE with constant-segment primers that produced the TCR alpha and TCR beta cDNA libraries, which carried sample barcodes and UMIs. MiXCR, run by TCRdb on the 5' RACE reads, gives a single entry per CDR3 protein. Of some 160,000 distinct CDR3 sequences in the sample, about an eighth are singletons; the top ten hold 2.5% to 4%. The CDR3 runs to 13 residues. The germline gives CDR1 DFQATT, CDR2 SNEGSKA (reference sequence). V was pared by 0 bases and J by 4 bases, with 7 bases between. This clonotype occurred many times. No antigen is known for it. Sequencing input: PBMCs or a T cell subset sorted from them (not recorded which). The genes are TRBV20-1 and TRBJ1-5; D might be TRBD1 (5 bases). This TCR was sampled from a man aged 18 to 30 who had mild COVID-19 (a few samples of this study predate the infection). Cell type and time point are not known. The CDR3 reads CSARESGNQPQHF. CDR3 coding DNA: TGCAGTGCTAGAGAGTCAGGGAATCAGCCCCAGCATTTT.